This is a list of T cell receptor beta chains from one sample in a study of OX40 agonist ivuxolimab in advanced cancers. Clones were sequenced by immunoSEQ multiplex PCR, and TCRdb holds only the in-frame ones, with some missing. The sample has approximately 73,000 clones, roughly nine tenths seen once. The source material was CD4+ or CD8+ T cells sorted from blood, sampled in a trial of the OX40 agonist ivuxolimab. Receptors were obtained from an adult with an advanced solid tumor such as melanoma, head and neck, liver or kidney cancer. The CDR3 runs from the conserved cysteine through the conserved F or W.

len | j_gene | v_gene | CDR3aa
12 | TRBJ2-5 | TRBV4-1 | CASSQDIGTQYF
17 | TRBJ2-1 | TRBV9 | CASSARLSGKHYNEQFF
11 | TRBJ1-1 | TRBV27 | CASREGTEAFF
15 | TRBJ2-5 | TRBV30 | CACSGLSSSGETQYF
14 | TRBJ1-4 | TRBV6-5 | CASSPNPGQGELFF
14 | TRBJ2-7 | TRBV6-5 | CASSYSAGTYEQYF
13 | TRBJ1-5 | TRBV5-1 | CASSWDSGQPQHF
15 | TRBJ2-1 | TRBV5-5 | CASSLGLESYNEQFF
15 | TRBJ2-2 | TRBV5-4 | CASSPGKTATGELFF
15 | TRBJ1-1 | TRBV27 | CASSFRTGMRSEAFF
15 | TRBJ1-2 | TRBV27 | CASSPGGDGFYGYTF
13 | TRBJ2-7 | TRBV5-6 | CASSLAATYEQYF
17 | TRBJ2-4 | TRBV4-2 | CASSQSGTGLAKNIQYF
15 | TRBJ1-5 | TRBV15 | CATRAGRFENQPQHF
14 | TRBJ2-7 | TRBV5-1 | CASRPEGGAYEQYF
15 | TRBJ2-2 | TRBV9 | CASSVDTGTTGELFF
15 | TRBJ2-5 | TRBV28 | CASRLQTGGRETQYF
16 | TRBJ2-3 | TRBV12-5 | CASGLVISVSTDTQYF
13 | TRBJ2-5 | TRBV5-1 | CASRRRGEETQYF
15 | TRBJ1-5 | TRBV27 | CASRPGQGSNQPQHF
13 | TRBJ2-5 | TRBV10-2 | CASSEGLSRTQYF
18 | TRBJ2-2 | TRBV5-4 | CASSPERAGEGITGELFF
13 | TRBJ2-7 | TRBV7-9 | CASSLAGTYEQYF
15 | TRBJ2-7 | TRBV10-3 | CAISVGGPSSYEQYF
12 | TRBJ2-7 | TRBV2 | CASRSDRAEQYF
14 | TRBJ2-1 | TRBV28 | CASSLIEGYNEQFF
17 | TRBJ2-3 | TRBV7-2 | CASSLGSPGMSTDTQYF
12 | TRBJ1-2 | TRBV6-5 | CASRTRDFSYTF
14 | TRBJ2-7 | TRBV5-1 | CASSLAPGGYEQYF
13 | TRBJ1-1 | TRBV5-1 | CASSWTANTEAFF
15 | TRBJ1-5 | TRBV28 | CASSHGGGGNQPQHF
12 | TRBJ1-4 | TRBV30 | CACWQDSEKLFF
14 | TRBJ2-2 | TRBV9 | CASSVDPNTGELFF
14 | TRBJ2-5 | TRBV7-8 | CASSSVGGGETQYF
14 | TRBJ1-5 | TRBV6-5 | CASSLGYSNQPQHF
16 | TRBJ2-3 | TRBV28 | CASSLGVSRRTDTQYF
14 | TRBJ2-5 | TRBV19 | CASSVWGTAKAQYF
19 | TRBJ1-6 | TRBV23-1 | CASSQQGASRSSYNSPLHF
15 | TRBJ2-7 | TRBV6-1 | CALKTQGYSSYEQYF
13 | TRBJ2-7 | TRBV5-1 | CASSWDSPGEQYF
15 | TRBJ2-1 | TRBV7-9 | CASSLGARWDNEQFF